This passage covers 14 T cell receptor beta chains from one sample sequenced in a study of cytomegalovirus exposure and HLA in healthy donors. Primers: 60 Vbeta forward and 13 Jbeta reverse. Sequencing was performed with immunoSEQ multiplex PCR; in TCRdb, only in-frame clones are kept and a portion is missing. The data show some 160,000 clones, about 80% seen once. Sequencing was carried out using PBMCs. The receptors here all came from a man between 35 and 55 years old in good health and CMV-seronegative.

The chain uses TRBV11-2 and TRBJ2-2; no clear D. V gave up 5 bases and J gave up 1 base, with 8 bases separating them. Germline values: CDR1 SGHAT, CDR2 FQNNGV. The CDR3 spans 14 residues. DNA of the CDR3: TGTGCCAGCAGCCGTGATAGGAACACCGGGGAGCTGTTTTTT. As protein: CASSRDRNTGELFF.

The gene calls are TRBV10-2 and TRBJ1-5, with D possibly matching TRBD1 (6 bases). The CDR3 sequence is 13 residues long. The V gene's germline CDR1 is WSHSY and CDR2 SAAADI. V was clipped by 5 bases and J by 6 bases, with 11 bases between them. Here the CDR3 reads CASSTGSAQPQHF. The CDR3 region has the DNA TGCGCCAGCAGTACAGGGAGCGCTCAGCCCCAGCATTTT.

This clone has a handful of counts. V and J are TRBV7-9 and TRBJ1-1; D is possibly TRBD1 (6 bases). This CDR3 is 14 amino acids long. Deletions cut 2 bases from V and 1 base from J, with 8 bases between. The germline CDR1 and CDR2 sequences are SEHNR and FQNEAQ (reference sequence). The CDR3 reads CASSLPTGNTEAFF. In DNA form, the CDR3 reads TGTGCCAGCAGCTTACCGACAGGGAACACTGAAGCTTTCTTT.

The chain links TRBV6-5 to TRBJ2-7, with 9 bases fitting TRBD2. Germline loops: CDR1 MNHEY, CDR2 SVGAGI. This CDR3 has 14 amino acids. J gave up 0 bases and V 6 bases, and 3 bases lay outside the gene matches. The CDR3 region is CASSLTSGSYEQYF. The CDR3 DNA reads TGTGCCAGCAGCCTGACTAGCGGCTCCTACGAGCAGTACTTC.

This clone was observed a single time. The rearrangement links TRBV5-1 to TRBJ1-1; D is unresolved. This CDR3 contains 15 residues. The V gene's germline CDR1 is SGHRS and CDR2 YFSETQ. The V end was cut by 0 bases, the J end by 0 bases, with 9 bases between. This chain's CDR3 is CASSLAPVMNTEAFF. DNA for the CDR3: TGCGCCAGCAGCTTGGCTCCGGTCATGAACACTGAAGCTTTCTTT.

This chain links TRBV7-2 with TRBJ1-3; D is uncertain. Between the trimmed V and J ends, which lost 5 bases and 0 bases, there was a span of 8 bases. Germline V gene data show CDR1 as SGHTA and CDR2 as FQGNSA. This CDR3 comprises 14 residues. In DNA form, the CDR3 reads TGTGCCAGCAGCCCCGGTATCTCTGGAAACACCATATATTTT. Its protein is CASSPGISGNTIYF.

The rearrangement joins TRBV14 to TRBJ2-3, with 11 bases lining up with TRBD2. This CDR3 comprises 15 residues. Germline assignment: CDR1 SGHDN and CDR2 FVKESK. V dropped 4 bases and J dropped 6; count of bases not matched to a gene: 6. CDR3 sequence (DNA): TGTGCCAGCAGCCTCTGGACTAGCGGGCGTGATACGCAGTATTTT. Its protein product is CASSLWTSGRDTQYF. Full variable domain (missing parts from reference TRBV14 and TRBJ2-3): EAGVTQFPSHSVIEKGQTVTLRCDPISGHDNLYWYRRVMGKEIKFLLHFVKESKQDESGMPNNRFLAERTGGTYSTLKVQPAELEDSGVYFCASSLWTSGRDTQYFGPGTRLTVL.

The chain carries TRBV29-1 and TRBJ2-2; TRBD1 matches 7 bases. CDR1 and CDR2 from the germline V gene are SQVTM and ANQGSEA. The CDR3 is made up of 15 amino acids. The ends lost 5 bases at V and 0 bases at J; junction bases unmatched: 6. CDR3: CSVIDRETNTGELFF. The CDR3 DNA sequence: TGCAGCGTTATCGACAGGGAGACGAACACCGGGGAGCTGTTTTTT.

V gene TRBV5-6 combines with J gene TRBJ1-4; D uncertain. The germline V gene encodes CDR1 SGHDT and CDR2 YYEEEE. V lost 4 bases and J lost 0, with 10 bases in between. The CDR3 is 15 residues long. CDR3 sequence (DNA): TGTGCCAGCAGCCTGTACGGAGCAACTAATGAAAAACTGTTTTTT. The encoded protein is CASSLYGATNEKLFF.

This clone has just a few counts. CDR3 nucleotides: TGTGCCAGCAGTCACGGGACAGGACTCGACCAAGAGACCCAGTACTTC. Translation gives CASSHGTGLDQETQYF. The chain joins TRBV2 to TRBJ2-5; 8 nucleotides line up with TRBD1. The CDR3 is 16 residues long. V gave up 5 bases and J gave up 0 bases; unmatched junction bases: 8. Per the germline V gene, CDR1 is SNHLY and CDR2 is FYNNEI.

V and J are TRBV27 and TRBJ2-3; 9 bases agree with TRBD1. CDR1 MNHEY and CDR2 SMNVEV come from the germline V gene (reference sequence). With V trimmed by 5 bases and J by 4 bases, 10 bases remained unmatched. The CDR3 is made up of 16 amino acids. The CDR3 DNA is TGTGCCAGCAGTCCCCCGACAGGGGGTTGGCCAGATACGCAGTATTTT. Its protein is CASSPPTGGWPDTQYF.

CDR3 amino acids: CASSFGLAGFTGELFF. In DNA, the CDR3 is TGTGCCAGCAGCTTCGGACTAGCGGGATTCACCGGGGAGCTGTTTTTT. V and J are TRBV11-2 and TRBJ2-2, with 12 bases aligning to TRBD2. Germline trimming cut 3 bases from V and 4 bases from J; bases unmatched to any gene: 3. CDR3 length equals 16 residues. Germline V gives CDR1 SGHAT, CDR2 FQNNGV.

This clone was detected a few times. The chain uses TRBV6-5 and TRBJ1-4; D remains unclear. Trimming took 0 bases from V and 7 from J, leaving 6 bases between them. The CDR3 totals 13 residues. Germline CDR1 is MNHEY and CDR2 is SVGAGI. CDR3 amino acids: CASSYSIAEKLFF. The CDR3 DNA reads TGTGCCAGCAGTTACTCGATAGCTGAAAAACTGTTTTTT.

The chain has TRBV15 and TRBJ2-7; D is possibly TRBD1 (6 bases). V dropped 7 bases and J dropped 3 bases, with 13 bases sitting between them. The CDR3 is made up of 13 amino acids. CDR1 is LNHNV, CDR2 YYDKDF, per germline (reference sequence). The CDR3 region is CATMLGHHYEQYV. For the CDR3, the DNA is TGTGCCACCATGTTGGGACACCACTACGAGCAGTACGTC.